A selection of T cell receptor beta chains follows, all from one sample in a study of blood T cell repertoires in COVID-19. Sequencing was performed with immunoSEQ multiplex PCR; in TCRdb, only in-frame clones are kept and a portion is missing. The sample consists of a few hundred thousand clones, under 90% of them appearing once. The material sequenced was peripheral blood. These receptors were obtained from an older woman who had recovered from COVID-19. Both conserved end residues are part of each CDR3. The D gene is left open where the match is weak. Size is omitted from some rows. Given values are once, few, many or a class for expanded clones.

D	J	V	size	CDR3	DNA
TRBD2	TRBJ2-1	TRBV29-1	-	CSVEEPSGGVGEQFF	TGCAGCGTTGAAGAACCTAGCGGGGGGGTTGGCGAGCAGTTCTTC
TRBD1	TRBJ1-1	TRBV7-2	-	CASSFAGQVHTEAFF	TGTGCCAGCAGCTTCGCGGGACAGGTTCATACTGAAGCTTTCTTT
TRBD1	TRBJ2-7	TRBV4-1	-	CASSHPGTGRDQRLFYEQYF	TGCGCCAGCAGCCACCCTGGGACAGGGCGCGACCAACGTCTTTTCTACGAGCAGTACTTC
-	TRBJ2-2	TRBV4-1	-	CASSPLVTGELFF	TGCGCCAGCAGCCCACTAGTGACCGGGGAGCTGTTTTTT
TRBD1	TRBJ1-2	TRBV6-5	-	CASSRDRDSSGYTF	TGTGCCAGCAGCCGTGACAGGGACTCCAGTGGCTACACCTTC
TRBD1	TRBJ1-2	TRBV4-3	-	CASSPQTGAGYGYTF	TGCGCCAGCAGCCCCCAGACAGGGGCAGGCTATGGCTACACCTTC
TRBD1	TRBJ1-6	TRBV19	-	CASSSRTGDSPLHF	TGTGCCAGTAGTAGCCGGACAGGGGATTCACCCCTCCACTTT
TRBD1	TRBJ2-2	TRBV7-9	-	CASRDRGLNTNTGELFF	TGTGCCAGCAGAGACAGGGGGCTGAATACGAACACCGGGGAGCTGTTTTTT
-	TRBJ1-6	TRBV20-1	few	CSASKSENSPLHF	TGCAGTGCTAGTAAGAGTGAGAATTCACCCCTCCACTTT
TRBD1	TRBJ2-3	TRBV11-3	-	CASSLAGGDTQYF	TGTGCCAGCAGCTTAGCAGGGGGTGATACGCAGTATTTT
-	TRBJ1-5	TRBV2	-	CASRVDRISNQPQHF	TGTGCCAGCAGGGTGGACAGAATTAGCAATCAGCCCCAGCATTTT
-	TRBJ1-2	TRBV30	-	CAWSYGGTGYTF	TGTGCCTGGAGTTACGGGGGAACTGGCTACACCTTC
-	TRBJ2-7	TRBV20-1	-	CSALESYEQYF	TGCAGTGCGCTCGAGTCCTACGAGCAGTACTTC
-	TRBJ2-7	TRBV6-1	-	CASSEGTVFYEQYF	TGTGCCAGCAGTGAAGGTACTGTGTTCTACGAGCAGTACTTC
-	TRBJ2-1	TRBV3-1/TRBV3-2	-	CASSRPEKEGNEQFF	TGTGCCAGCAGCCGACCTGAGAAAGAGGGCAATGAGCAGTTCTTC